The present T cell receptor (beta chain) was sequenced within a study of CD8 T cells in Susac syndrome. Negative isolation was used for CD8+ and CD4+ T cells, and FACS enrichment was applied to TEMRA cells. Deletions cut 1 base from V and 7 bases from J, with 15 bases between. CDR3 length: 14 residues. Germline values: CDR1 SGHDT, CDR2 YYEEEE. After extraction with the RNeasy kit, about 0.5 to 1 ug of the RNA was reverse transcribed using random hexamers. The TCR beta CDR3 was amplified by immunoSEQ multiplex PCR across 54 Vbeta, 13 Jbeta. TCRdb recomputed calls from the immunoSEQ multiplex PCR reads with MiXCR, one row per CDR3 protein. The table lists around 120,000 distinct CDR3 sequences, around 94% of them singletons.

Sequencing was done on a sample of CD4+ T cells from PBMCs. The source is a human donor with multiple sclerosis. V gene TRBV5-6 combines with J gene TRBJ2-7; unclear D gene. The CDR3 loop is CASSLYNLPGEQYF. The CDR3 DNA reads TGTGCCAGCAGCTTGTACAACTTACCAGGAGAGCAGTACTTC.